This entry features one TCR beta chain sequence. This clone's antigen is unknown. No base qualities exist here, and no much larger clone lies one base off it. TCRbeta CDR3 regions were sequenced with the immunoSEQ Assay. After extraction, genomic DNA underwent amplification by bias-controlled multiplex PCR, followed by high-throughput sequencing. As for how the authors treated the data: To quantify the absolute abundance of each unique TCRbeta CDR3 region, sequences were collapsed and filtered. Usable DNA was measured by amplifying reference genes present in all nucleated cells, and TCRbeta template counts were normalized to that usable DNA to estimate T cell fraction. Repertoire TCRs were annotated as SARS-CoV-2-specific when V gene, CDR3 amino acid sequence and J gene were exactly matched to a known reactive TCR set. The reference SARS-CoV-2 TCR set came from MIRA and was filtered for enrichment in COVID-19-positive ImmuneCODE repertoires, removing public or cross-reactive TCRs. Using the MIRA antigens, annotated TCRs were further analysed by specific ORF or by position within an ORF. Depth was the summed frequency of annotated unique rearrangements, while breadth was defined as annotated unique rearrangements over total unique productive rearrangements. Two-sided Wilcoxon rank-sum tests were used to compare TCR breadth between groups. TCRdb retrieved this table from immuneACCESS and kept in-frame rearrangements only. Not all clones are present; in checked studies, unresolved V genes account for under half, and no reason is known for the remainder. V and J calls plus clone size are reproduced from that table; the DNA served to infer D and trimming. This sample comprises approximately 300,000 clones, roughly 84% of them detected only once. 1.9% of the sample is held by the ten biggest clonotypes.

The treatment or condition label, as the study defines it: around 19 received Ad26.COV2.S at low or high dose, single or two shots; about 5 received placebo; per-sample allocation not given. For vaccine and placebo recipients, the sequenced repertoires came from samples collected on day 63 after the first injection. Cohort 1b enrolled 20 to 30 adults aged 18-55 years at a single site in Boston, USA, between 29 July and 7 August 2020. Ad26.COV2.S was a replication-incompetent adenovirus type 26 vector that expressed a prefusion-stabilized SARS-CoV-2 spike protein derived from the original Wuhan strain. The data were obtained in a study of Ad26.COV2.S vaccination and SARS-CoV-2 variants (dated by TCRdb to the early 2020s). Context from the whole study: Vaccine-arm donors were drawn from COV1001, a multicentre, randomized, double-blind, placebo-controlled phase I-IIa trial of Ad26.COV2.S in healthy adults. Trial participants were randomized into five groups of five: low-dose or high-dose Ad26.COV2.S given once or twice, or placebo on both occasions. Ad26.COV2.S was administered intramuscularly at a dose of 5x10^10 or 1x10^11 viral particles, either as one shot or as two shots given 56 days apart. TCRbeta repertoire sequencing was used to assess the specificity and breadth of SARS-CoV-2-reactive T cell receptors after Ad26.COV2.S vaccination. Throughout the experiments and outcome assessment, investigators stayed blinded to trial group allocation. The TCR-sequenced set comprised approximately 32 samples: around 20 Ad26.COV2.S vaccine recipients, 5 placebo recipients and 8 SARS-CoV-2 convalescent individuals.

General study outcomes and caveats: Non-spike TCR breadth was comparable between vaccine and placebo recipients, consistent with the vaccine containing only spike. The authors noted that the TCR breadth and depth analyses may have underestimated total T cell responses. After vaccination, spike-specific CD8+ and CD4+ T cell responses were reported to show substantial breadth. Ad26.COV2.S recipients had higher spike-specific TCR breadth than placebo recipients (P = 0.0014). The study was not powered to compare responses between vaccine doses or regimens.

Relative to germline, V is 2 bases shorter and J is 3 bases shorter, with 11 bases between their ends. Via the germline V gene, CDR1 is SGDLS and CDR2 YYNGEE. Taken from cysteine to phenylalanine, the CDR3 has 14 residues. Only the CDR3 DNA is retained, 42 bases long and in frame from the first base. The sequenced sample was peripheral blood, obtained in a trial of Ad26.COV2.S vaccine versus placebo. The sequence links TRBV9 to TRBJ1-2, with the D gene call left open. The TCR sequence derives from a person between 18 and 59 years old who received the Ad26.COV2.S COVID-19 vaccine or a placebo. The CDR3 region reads CASSVMTGDYGYTF. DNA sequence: TGTGCCAGCAGCGTGATGACGGGAGACTATGGCTACACCTTC.